This TCR beta chain was captured in a study of cytomegalovirus exposure and HLA in healthy donors. To note about this clone: What it binds is unknown.

Overall study findings and caveats: Cytomegalovirus association was assigned to about 150 TCR beta chains. In vitro assays verified that a few CMV-associated chains recognized CMV antigens specifically. Both high specificity and high sensitivity reportedly marked the classifier's diagnosis of cytomegalovirus status.

The donors were in the roughly 130-subject validation cohort; that cohort was separate from the 666-subject first cohort. In germline, CDR1 is MDHEN, CDR2 SYDVKM. Trimming took 11 bases from V and 5 from J, leaving 22 bases between them. This CDR3 is built from 15 residues. Measured with immunoSEQ multiplex PCR; TCRdb has only the in-frame clones, and not every one. The table includes roughly 120,000 clones, roughly 88% detected once. The clonotype was recovered from a man in his late teens or twenties in good health and CMV-seronegative. Sequencing was performed on PBMCs. The genes are TRBV28 and TRBJ2-1; D uncertain. The CDR3 DNA reads TGTGCCTGCCTCGAGGCCAGAGTACGCAACAATGAGCAGTTCTTC. It translates to CACLEARVRNNEQFF.